The 9 T cell receptor beta chains given below trace back to one sample, sequenced in a study of cytomegalovirus exposure and HLA in healthy donors (dated by TCRdb to 2017 to 2019). Preparation of the library involved the immunoSEQ multiplex PCR assay. For the multiplex PCR, a mixture combining 60 forward primers for TCR Vbeta segments and 13 reverse primers for TCR Jbeta segments was used. TCRdb re-hosts the immuneACCESS table, in-frame sequences only. Its copies lack some clones; in the studies checked, an unresolved V gene accounts for under half of them, and the cause for the rest is not known. Within this sample are fewer than 150,000 clones, with around 80% of them counted one time only. The ten largest clones represent 5.1% of the sample. Sequencing input: PBMCs. These receptor sequences come from a male donor in good health and CMV-seronegative.

The chain combines TRBV10-2 with TRBJ2-3; 7 nucleotides align to TRBD2. Germline V gene data show CDR1 as WSHSY and CDR2 as SAAADI. The CDR3 contains 15 residues. The trim removed 5 bases at V and 0 bases at J, leaving 5 bases unmatched. The CDR3 is CASSWTSQSTDTQYF. The DNA of the CDR3 is TGCGCCAGCAGTTGGACTAGTCAAAGCACAGATACGCAGTATTTT.

The chain is built from TRBV5-1 and TRBJ2-7, with 9 bases that match TRBD1. The CDR3 sequence is 18 residues long. From germline, CDR1 is SGHRS and CDR2 YFSETQ. Trimming cost V 2 bases and J 0 bases; bases outside gene matches: 12. DNA for the CDR3: TGCGCCAGCAGCTTTAGGGACAGGGAAAGAGCCCCCTCCTACGAGCAGTACTTC. This gives the protein CASSFRDRERAPSYEQYF.

The chain joins TRBV7-3 to TRBJ2-3; possibly TRBD1 for D (6 bases). The length of the CDR3 is 15 residues. The V gene lost 2 bases and the J gene lost 3 bases, with 12 bases spanning the gap. CDR1 and CDR2 from the germline V gene are SGHTA and FQGTGA. The CDR3 DNA reads TGTGCCAGCAGCTTAGGGGGCGGGTATACAGATACGCAGTATTTT. Residues: CASSLGGGYTDTQYF.

This chain connects TRBV27 to TRBJ2-7; D is undetermined. In germline, CDR1 is MNHEY, CDR2 SMNVEV (reference sequence). V lost 4 bases to trimming and J lost 6 bases, with 19 bases between them. The CDR3 extends over 15 amino acids. The CDR3 sequence: CASSSHNALLGEQYF. The CDR3 nucleotides read TGTGCCAGCAGTTCCCACAACGCCCTCCTTGGCGAGCAGTACTTC.

About this clone itself: This specimen includes other DNA sequences encoding the same CDR3. CDR3 amino acids: CSASRNYGYTF. The CDR3 coding sequence is TGCAGTGCTAGTCGGAACTATGGCTACACCTTC. This chain connects TRBV20-1 to TRBJ1-2; D is unresolved. Germline V CDR1 and CDR2: DFQATT, SNEGSKA (reference sequence). CDR3 size: 11 residues. Trimming pared 3 bases from V and 2 bases from J, leaving 4 bases between.

The chain links TRBV30 to TRBJ1-2; D perhaps matches TRBD1 (6 bases). CDR1 is GTSNPN and CDR2 is SVGIG in the germline V gene (reference sequence). This CDR3 comprises 11 residues. V was clipped by 1 base and J by 9 bases, with 9 bases between them. The CDR3 DNA is TGTGCCTGGAGTGAGGACAGACGCTACACCTTC. Its translation is CAWSEDRRYTF.

The rearrangement uses TRBV4-3 and TRBJ1-2; 7 bases line up with TRBD1. The germline V gene has CDR1 LGHNA and CDR2 YSLEER. Trimming removed 1 base from V and 3 bases from J; junction bases left unmatched: 11. CDR3 length equals 17 residues. Written as DNA, the CDR3 is TGCGCCAGCAGCCAAGGAGACGGAGGCAGGGGGGACTATGGCTACACCTTC. This sequence encodes CASSQGDGGRGDYGYTF.

The chain is built from TRBV6-5 and TRBJ2-7, with 8 positions matching TRBD1. This CDR3 is built from 13 residues. Germline V gene sequence: CDR1 MNHEY, CDR2 SVGAGI. The V and J ends lost 7 bases and 2 bases, in that order; junction bases with no gene match: 4. The CDR3, as DNA: TGTGCCAGCAACCGGGACAGGACCTACGAGCAGTACTTC. Amino acid sequence: CASNRDRTYEQYF.

The rearrangement links TRBV7-9 to TRBJ2-5; 8 nucleotides align to TRBD2. The ends lost 5 bases at V and 2 bases at J; junction bases unmatched: 7. This CDR3 spans 15 amino acids. Germline V lookup: CDR1 SEHNR, CDR2 FQNEAQ (reference sequence). CDR3 DNA: TGTGCCAGCAGCCAGGGACTAGGATATCAAGAGACCCAGTACTTC. Translation gives CASSQGLGYQETQYF.